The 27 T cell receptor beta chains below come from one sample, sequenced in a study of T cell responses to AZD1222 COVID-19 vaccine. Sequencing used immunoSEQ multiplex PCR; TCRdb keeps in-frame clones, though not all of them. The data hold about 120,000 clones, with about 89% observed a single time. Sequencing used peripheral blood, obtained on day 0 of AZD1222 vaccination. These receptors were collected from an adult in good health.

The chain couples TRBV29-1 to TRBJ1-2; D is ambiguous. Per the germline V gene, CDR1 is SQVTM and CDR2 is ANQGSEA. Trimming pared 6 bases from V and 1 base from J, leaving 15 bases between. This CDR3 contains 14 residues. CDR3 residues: CSVRLPGGNYGYTF. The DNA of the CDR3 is TGCAGCGTCCGACTCCCGGGAGGTAACTATGGCTACACCTTC.

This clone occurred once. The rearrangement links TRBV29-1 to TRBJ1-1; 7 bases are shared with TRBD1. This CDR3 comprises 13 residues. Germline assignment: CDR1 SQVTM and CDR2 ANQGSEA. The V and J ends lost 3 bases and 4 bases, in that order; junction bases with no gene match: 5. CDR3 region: CSVDRGRGTEAFF. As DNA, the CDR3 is TGCAGCGTTGACAGGGGGAGGGGCACTGAAGCTTTCTTT. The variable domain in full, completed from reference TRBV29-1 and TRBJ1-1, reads SAVISQKPSRDICQRGTSLTIQCQVDSQVTMMFWYRQQPGQSLTLIATANQGSEATYESGFVIDKFPISRPNLTFSTLTVSNMSPEDSSIYLCSVDRGRGTEAFFGQGTRLTVV.

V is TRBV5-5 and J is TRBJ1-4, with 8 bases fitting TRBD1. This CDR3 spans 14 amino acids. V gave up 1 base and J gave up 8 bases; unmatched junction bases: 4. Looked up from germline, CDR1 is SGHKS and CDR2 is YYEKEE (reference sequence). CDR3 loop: CASSLQGAIEKLFF. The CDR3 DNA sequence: TGTGCCAGCAGCTTGCAGGGGGCTATAGAAAAACTGTTTTTT.

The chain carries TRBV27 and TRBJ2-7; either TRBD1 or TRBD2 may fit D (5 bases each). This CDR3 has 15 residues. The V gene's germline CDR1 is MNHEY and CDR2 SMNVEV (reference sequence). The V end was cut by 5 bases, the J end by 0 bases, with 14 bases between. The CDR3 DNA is TGTGCCAGCAGTCCACGGGGCGGCAACTCCTACGAGCAGTACTTC. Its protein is CASSPRGGNSYEQYF.

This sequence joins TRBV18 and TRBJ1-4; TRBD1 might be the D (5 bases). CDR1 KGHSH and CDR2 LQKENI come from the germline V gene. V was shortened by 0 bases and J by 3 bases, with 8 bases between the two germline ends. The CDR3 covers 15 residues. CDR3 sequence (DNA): TGTGCCAGCTCACCACCTGCAGGGTCTAATGAAAAACTGTTTTTT. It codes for CASSPPAGSNEKLFF.

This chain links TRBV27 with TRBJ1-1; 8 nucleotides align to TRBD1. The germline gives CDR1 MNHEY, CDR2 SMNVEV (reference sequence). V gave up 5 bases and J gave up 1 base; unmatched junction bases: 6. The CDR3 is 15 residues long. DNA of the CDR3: TGTGCCAGCAGTACCTCGACAGGGGAGAACACTGAAGCTTTCTTT. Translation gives CASSTSTGENTEAFF.

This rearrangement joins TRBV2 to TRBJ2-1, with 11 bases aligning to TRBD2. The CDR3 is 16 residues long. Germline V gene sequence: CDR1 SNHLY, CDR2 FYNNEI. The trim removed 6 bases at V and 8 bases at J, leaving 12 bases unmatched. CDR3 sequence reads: CASRLLAGVNGDEQFF. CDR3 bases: TGTGCCAGCAGATTACTAGCGGGGGTTAATGGGGATGAGCAGTTCTTC.

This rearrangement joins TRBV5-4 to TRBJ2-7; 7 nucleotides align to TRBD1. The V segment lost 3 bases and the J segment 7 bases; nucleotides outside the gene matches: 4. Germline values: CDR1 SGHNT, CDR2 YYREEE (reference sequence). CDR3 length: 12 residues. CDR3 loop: CASSWTGGEQYF. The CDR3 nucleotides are TGTGCCAGCAGCTGGACAGGAGGAGAGCAGTACTTC.

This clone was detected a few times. This chain's CDR3 is CASSSAPGGGANVLTF. The CDR3 DNA reads as TGCGCCAGCAGCTCGGCGCCAGGGGGTGGGGCCAACGTCCTGACTTTC. The rearrangement uses TRBV5-1 and TRBJ2-6, with TRBD1 matching over 7 bases. V shed 3 bases, J shed 3 bases, and the junction held 6 bases outside the gene matches. Germline loops: CDR1 SGHRS, CDR2 YFSETQ. The CDR3 sequence is 16 residues long.

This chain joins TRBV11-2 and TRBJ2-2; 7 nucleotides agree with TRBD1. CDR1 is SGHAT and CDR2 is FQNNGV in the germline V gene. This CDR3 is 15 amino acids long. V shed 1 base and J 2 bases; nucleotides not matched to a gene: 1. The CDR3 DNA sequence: TGTGCCAGCAGCTTAGGGGACAGAAACACCGGGGAGCTGTTTTTT. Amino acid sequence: CASSLGDRNTGELFF.

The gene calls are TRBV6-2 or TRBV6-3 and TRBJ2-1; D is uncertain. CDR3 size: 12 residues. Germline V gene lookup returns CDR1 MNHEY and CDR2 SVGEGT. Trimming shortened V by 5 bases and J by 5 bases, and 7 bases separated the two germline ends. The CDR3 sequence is CASSPRDNEQFF. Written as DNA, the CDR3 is TGTGCCAGCAGTCCCCGAGACAATGAGCAGTTCTTC.

The CDR3 sequence: CATSRDLQQHGYTF. CDR3 in DNA: TGTGCCACCAGCAGAGATCTTCAACAGCATGGCTACACCTTC. J is TRBJ1-2 and V is TRBV15, with no clear D. Trimming took 0 bases from V and 6 from J, leaving 11 bases between them. The CDR3 has 14 amino acids. The germline CDR1 and CDR2 sequences are LNHNV and YYDKDF (reference sequence).

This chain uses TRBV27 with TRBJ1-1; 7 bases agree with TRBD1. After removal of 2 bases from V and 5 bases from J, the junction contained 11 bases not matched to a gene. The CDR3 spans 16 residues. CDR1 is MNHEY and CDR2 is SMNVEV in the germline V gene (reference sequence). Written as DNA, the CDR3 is TGTGCCAGCAGTTTAAAGCCGAACAGGGGATGGACTGAAGCTTTCTTT. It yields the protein CASSLKPNRGWTEAFF.

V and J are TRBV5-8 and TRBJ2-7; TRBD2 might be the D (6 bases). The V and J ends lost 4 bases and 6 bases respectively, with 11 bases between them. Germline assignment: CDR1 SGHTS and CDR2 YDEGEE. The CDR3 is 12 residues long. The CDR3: CASSLLAGEQYF. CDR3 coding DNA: TGTGCCAGCAGCCTACTAGCAGGCGAGCAGTACTTC.

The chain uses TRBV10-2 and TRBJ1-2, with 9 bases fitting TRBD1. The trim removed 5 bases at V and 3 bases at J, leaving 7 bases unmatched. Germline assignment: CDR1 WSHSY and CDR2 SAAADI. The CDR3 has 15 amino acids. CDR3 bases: TGCGCCAGCAGTCAAACCGGGACAGGGCACTATGGCTACACCTTC. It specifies CASSQTGTGHYGYTF.

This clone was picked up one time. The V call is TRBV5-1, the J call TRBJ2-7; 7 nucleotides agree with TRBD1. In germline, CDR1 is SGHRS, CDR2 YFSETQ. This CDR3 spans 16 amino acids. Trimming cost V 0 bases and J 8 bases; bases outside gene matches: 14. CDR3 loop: CASSLGSEGASSKQYF. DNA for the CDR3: TGCGCCAGCAGCTTGGGGTCTGAGGGGGCAAGTTCGAAGCAGTACTTC.

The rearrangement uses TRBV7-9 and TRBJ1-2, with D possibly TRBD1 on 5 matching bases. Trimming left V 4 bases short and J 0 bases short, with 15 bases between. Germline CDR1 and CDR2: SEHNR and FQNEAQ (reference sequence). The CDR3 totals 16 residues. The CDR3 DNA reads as TGTGCCAGCAGCTCGCAACGGACAACAGCTAACTATGGCTACACCTTC. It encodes CASSSQRTTANYGYTF. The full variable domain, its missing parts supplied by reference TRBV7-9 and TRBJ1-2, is DTGVSQNPRHKITKRGQNVTFRCDPISEHNRLYWYRQTLGQGPEFLTYFQNEAQLEKSRLLSDRFSAERPKGSFSTLEIQRTEQGDSAMYLCASSSQRTTANYGYTFGSGTRLTVV.

CDR3 protein: CASSLDGTYNQPQHF. The CDR3 nucleotides read TGCGCCAGCAGCCTGGACGGCACCTACAATCAGCCCCAGCATTTT. The chain joins TRBV5-1 to TRBJ1-5, with D hard to call. Germline V gene sequence: CDR1 SGHRS, CDR2 YFSETQ. The V end was cut by 4 bases, the J end by 3 bases, with 14 bases between. This CDR3 spans 15 amino acids.

CDR3 amino acids: CAVPPGSYNSPLHF. CDR3 DNA sequence: TGTGCCGTCCCTCCTGGCTCCTATAATTCACCCCTCCACTTT. This rearrangement joins TRBV14 to TRBJ1-6, with D unresolved. This CDR3 comprises 14 residues. CDR1 is SGHDN, CDR2 FVKESK, per germline. Trimming left V 11 bases short and J 0 bases short, with 11 bases between.

CDR3: CASSQSQPIEQFF. CDR3 nucleotides: TGCGCCAGCAGTCAATCGCAGCCTATTGAGCAGTTCTTC. The chain employs TRBV23-1 and TRBJ2-1; D remains unclear. Being an ORF, TRBV23-1 has a function that is uncertain. The CDR3 has 13 residues. With 0 bases removed from V and 9 bases from J, the gap between germline ends came to 9 bases.

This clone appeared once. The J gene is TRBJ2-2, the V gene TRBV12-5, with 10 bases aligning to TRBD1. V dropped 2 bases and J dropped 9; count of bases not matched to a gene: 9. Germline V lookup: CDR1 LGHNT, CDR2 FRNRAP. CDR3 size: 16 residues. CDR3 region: CASGLTWDRGIRELFF. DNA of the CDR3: TGTGCTAGTGGTTTGACATGGGACAGGGGAATTAGGGAGCTGTTTTTT.

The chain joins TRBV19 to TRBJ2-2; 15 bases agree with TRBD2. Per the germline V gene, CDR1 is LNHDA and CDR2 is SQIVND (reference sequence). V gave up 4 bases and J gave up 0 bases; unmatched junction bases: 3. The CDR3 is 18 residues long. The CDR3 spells CASSTGLAGGSNTGELFF. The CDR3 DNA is TGTGCCAGTAGTACGGGACTAGCGGGGGGTTCGAACACCGGGGAGCTGTTTTTT.

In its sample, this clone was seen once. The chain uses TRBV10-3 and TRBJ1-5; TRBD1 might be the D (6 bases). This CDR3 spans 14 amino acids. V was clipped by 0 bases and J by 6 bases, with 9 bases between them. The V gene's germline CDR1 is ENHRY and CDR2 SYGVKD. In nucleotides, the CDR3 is TGTGCCATCAGTGAGTCTGGGGGCGGTCAGCCCCAGCATTTT. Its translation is CAISESGGGQPQHF.

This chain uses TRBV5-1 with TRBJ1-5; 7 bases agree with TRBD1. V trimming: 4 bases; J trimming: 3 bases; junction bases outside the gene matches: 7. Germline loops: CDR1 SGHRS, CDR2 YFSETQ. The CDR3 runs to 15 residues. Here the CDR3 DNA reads TGCGCCAGCAGCCCGGCGGGACAGTCCAATCAGCCCCAGCATTTT. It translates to CASSPAGQSNQPQHF.

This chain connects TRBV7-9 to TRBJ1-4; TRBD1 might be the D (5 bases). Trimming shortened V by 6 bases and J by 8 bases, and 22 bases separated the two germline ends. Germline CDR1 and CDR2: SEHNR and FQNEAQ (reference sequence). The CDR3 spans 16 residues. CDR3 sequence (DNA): TGTGCCAGCAGTCCCCTCGTAGGGGTAGATAACGAAAAACTGTTTTTT. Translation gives CASSPLVGVDNEKLFF.

The CDR3 DNA reads TGTGCCGCCAAACCGGGACAGGGCTACAATGAGCAGTTCTTC. Amino acid sequence: CAAKPGQGYNEQFF. This chain links TRBV10-3 with TRBJ2-1, with 9 nucleotides matching TRBD1. CDR3 size: 14 residues. Germline V CDR1 and CDR2: ENHRY, SYGVKD. V lost 11 bases to trimming and J lost 3 bases; unmatched junction nucleotides: 8.

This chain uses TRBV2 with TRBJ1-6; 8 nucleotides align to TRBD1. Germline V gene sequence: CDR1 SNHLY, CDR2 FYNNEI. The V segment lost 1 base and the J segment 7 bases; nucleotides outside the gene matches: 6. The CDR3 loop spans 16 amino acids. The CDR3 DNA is TGTGCCAGCAGTGAAGGGCGGACAGGGAAGAATTCACCCCTCCACTTT. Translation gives CASSEGRTGKNSPLHF.